This T cell receptor (beta chain) stems from a study of T-cell memory formation after mild COVID-19. Overall study findings and caveats: Largely, contracting CD4+ clones fell within CM and EM, and contracting CD8+ clones within EMRA. A subset of responding clones appeared in pre-infection memory, suggesting cross-reactive memory joined.

TCRdb fed the 5' RACE reads into MiXCR, producing one record per CDR3 protein. Of some 490,000 distinct CDR3 sequences listed, around a sixth are singletons. Germline CDR1 SEHNR, CDR2 FQNEAQ (reference sequence). The CDR3 extends over 18 amino acids. Trimming removed 0 bases from V and 3 bases from J; junction bases left unmatched: 11. Regarding this clonotype: What it binds is not known.

This clonotype was sampled from an adult woman who had mild COVID-19 (a few samples of this study predate the infection). Cell type and time point are not known. The rearrangement uses TRBV7-9 and TRBJ2-7; the match to TRBD1 covers 10 bases. The sequenced sample was PBMCs or a T cell subset sorted from them (not recorded which). This CDR3 reads CASSLAGNGDRGFYEQYF. DNA for the CDR3: TGTGCCAGCAGCTTAGCCGGAAATGGGGACAGGGGATTCTACGAGCAGTACTTC.